This T cell receptor (beta chain) derives from a study of shared clonotypes between healthy human individuals. Study-wide results and caveats: The study generally estimated greater richness for naive than memory subsets. Sequencing depth was expected to influence donor clonotype sharing.

This CDR3 is built from 13 residues. Trimming pared 1 base from V and 6 bases from J, leaving 9 bases between. The germline CDR1 and CDR2 sequences are SGHNT and YYREEE (reference sequence). Splitting the CD4+ cells yielded a CD45RA+ naive subset and a CD45RA-negative memory subset. Measured with immunoSEQ multiplex PCR; TCRdb has only the in-frame clones, and not every one. The table lists approximately 740,000 clones, around 67% of them singletons. Points on this clone: Its specificity is unknown. The same CDR3 also results from other DNA sequences found in this sample.

The rearrangement joins TRBV5-4 to TRBJ2-3; D is perhaps TRBD1 (6 bases). Material for sequencing was memory CD4+ T cells sorted from blood. Subset denoted: CD45RA-negative fraction. The receptor's source is a woman under 40 in good health. CDR3: CASSLTGTDTQYF. The CDR3 coding sequence is TGTGCCAGCAGCTTGACAGGGACGGATACGCAGTATTTT.